The present T cell receptor (beta chain) was sequenced within a study of siplizumab effects on memory and regulatory T cells. Findings and limits, study-wide: Memory cells that were CD4+ and unstimulated gave rise to alloreactive sequences, which siplizumab significantly reduced.

With respect to this clone: As yet, its antigen is unknown.

The CDR3 contains 14 residues. Trimming took off 3 bases at V and 0 bases at J, with 6 bases between the two ends. Looked up from germline, CDR1 is MDHEN and CDR2 is SYDVKM. The repertoire was sequenced with immunoSEQ multiplex PCR; TCRdb's copy has only in-frame clones and lacks some. Among 100,000 or so clones listed, 92% were seen once. This TCR was sampled from a human donor in good health. J is TRBJ1-5 and V is TRBV28; TRBD1 is a possible D gene (5 bases). Source material: CD4+ T cells sorted from blood. CDR3 sequence: CASSFGGSNQPQHF. CDR3 bases: TGTGCCAGCAGTTTTGGGGGTAGCAATCAGCCCCAGCATTTT.